Following are 19 T cell receptor beta chains from one sample sequenced in a study of blood T cell repertoires in COVID-19 (dated by TCRdb to 2020 to 2021). The library was built by means of the immunoSEQ multiplex PCR assay. The clones in this table, taken by TCRdb from immuneACCESS, are in-frame only. Not every clone is retained; where verified, under half of the shortfall comes from an unresolved V gene, and the cause of the rest is unknown. The sample table contains approximately 85,000 clones; only one count was recorded for around four fifths of them. 10% to 15% of the sample is taken by the ten largest. The sequencing input was peripheral blood. These receptors came from a woman in her seventies with active or convalescent COVID-19.

V and J are TRBV10-3 and TRBJ2-7; a weak D match, TRBD2 (7 bases). Germline values: CDR1 ENHRY, CDR2 SYGVKD. V gave up 6 bases and J gave up 0 bases, with 12 bases separating them. This CDR3 is built from 14 residues. Written as DNA, the CDR3 is TGTGCCATCAGGGGGGCGGGGGACTCCTACGAGCAGTACTTC. This gives the protein CAIRGAGDSYEQYF.

V is TRBV11-2 and J is TRBJ1-6, with a tentative D call TRBD1 (5 bases). The CDR3 sequence is 17 residues long. Germline values: CDR1 SGHAT, CDR2 FQNNGV. Trimming left V 5 bases short and J 7 bases short, with 21 bases between. CDR3 DNA sequence: TGTGCCAGCAGCCGCACAAGGGGAGGGACGAGCAATTCACCCCTCCACTTT. It yields the protein CASSRTRGGTSNSPLHF. The full variable domain, its missing parts supplied by reference TRBV11-2 and TRBJ1-6, is EAGVAQSPRYKIIEKRQSVAFWCNPISGHATLYWYQQILGQGPKLLIQFQNNGVVDDSQLPKDRFSAERLKGVDSTLKIQPAKLEDSAVYLCASSRTRGGTSNSPLHFGNGTRLTVT.

This clone was recorded a few times. The chain has TRBV3-1 (or the pseudogene TRBV3-2) and TRBJ2-7, with a possible D match to TRBD2 (5 bases). There are 14 residues in the CDR3. Germline CDR1 reads LGHDT; CDR2 reads YNNKEL (reference sequence). Trimming took 2 bases from V and 6 from J, leaving 14 bases between them. The CDR3 coding sequence is TGTGCCAGCAGCCAATTGAGCGGTCCCTCCGAGCAGTACTTC. It is translated as CASSQLSGPSEQYF.

This clone has at least ten counts. The chain uses TRBV5-1 and TRBJ2-2, with 7 bases lining up with TRBD1. V lost 3 bases and J lost 4; bases outside the gene matches: 9. CDR1 is SGHRS, CDR2 YFSETQ, per germline. The CDR3 runs 16 residues. The CDR3 bases are TGCGCCAGCAGCTACGCAGGGACAGCACCCACCGGGGAGCTGTTTTTT. Its protein product is CASSYAGTAPTGELFF.

The rearrangement joins TRBV11-2 to TRBJ2-7; D remains ambiguous. Germline assignment: CDR1 SGHAT and CDR2 FQNNGV. Trimming took 1 base from V and 4 from J, leaving 5 bases between them. The CDR3 loop spans 12 amino acids. The CDR3 DNA reads TGTGCCAGCAGCTTAGTTCCGTACGAGCAGTACTTC. Translated: CASSLVPYEQYF. Complete variable domain (other parts from reference TRBV11-2 and TRBJ2-7): EAGVAQSPRYKIIEKRQSVAFWCNPISGHATLYWYQQILGQGPKLLIQFQNNGVVDDSQLPKDRFSAERLKGVDSTLKIQPAKLEDSAVYLCASSLVPYEQYFGPGTRLTVT.

The rearrangement joins TRBV24-1 to TRBJ2-3; D is unclear. CDR3 size: 14 residues. Trimming cost V 2 bases and J 0 bases, with 5 bases left between them. Germline V gives CDR1 KGHDR, CDR2 SFDVKD. The CDR3 region has the DNA TGTGCCACCAGTGATTCCTCTAGCACAGATACGCAGTATTTT. It translates to CATSDSSSTDTQYF.

The CDR3 DNA reads as TGTGCCAGCAGCCAGAGACAGGGCATTCGGGAGACCCAGTACTTC. It codes for CASSQRQGIRETQYF. The V gene is TRBV3-1 (or the pseudogene TRBV3-2), the J gene TRBJ2-5, with 7 bases aligning to TRBD1. V gave up 3 bases and J gave up 5 bases; unmatched junction bases: 9. This CDR3 is 15 amino acids long. Germline V lookup: CDR1 LGHDT, CDR2 YNNKEL (reference sequence).

The rearrangement uses TRBV5-1 and TRBJ2-1; 8 nucleotides agree with TRBD1. CDR3 length: 16 residues. Per germline, CDR1 SGHRS and CDR2 YFSETQ. V shed 4 bases and J 9 bases; nucleotides not matched to a gene: 15. Written as DNA, the CDR3 is TGCGCCAGCAGCCCGGACAGGGAAGGGTCCAATATTGAGCAGTTCTTC. Protein product: CASSPDREGSNIEQFF.

V gene TRBV9 combines with J gene TRBJ2-7; a possible D gene is TRBD2 (5 bases). The V end was cut by 4 bases, the J end by 0 bases, with 14 bases between. The CDR3 covers 15 residues. Germline V gene lookup returns CDR1 SGDLS and CDR2 YYNGEE. CDR3 sequence reads: CASSSLDGNSYEQYF. CDR3 sequence (DNA): TGTGCCAGCAGCTCCTTGGACGGGAACTCCTACGAGCAGTACTTC.

The V gene is TRBV27, the J gene TRBJ1-1; perhaps TRBD1 as D (6 bases). Germline loops: CDR1 MNHEY, CDR2 SMNVEV (reference sequence). The CDR3 covers 15 residues. V lost 6 bases and J 0 bases, leaving 14 bases between the germline ends. CDR3 sequence reads: CASRGGGSLNTEAFF. CDR3 coding DNA: TGTGCCAGCAGAGGGGGGGGATCTCTGAACACTGAAGCTTTCTTT.

The chain recombines TRBV28 with TRBJ2-5; 8 nucleotides agree with TRBD2. This CDR3 is built from 16 residues. The V gene's germline CDR1 is MDHEN and CDR2 SYDVKM. V dropped 7 bases and J dropped 1; count of bases not matched to a gene: 11. The CDR3 DNA reads TGTGCCAGCACCGCCGGGGGGGCAGACCTCCAAGAGACCCAGTACTTC. Translated: CASTAGGADLQETQYF.

The table lists this clone with a count of one. CDR3: CASSPGTARGEAFF. Written as DNA, the CDR3 is TGCGCCAGCAGCCCCGGGACAGCGAGAGGTGAAGCTTTCTTT. This sequence joins TRBV5-1 and TRBJ1-1; 7 nucleotides line up with TRBD1. The CDR3 extends over 14 amino acids. The germline CDR1 and CDR2 sequences are SGHRS and YFSETQ. Trimming cost V 4 bases and J 7 bases; bases outside gene matches: 10.

V gene TRBV7-2 combines with J gene TRBJ2-1; 7 bases fit TRBD2. The J segment lost 0 bases and the V segment lost 5 bases, leaving 7 bases of the junction unmatched. The CDR3 runs 16 residues. Germline CDR1 SGHTA, CDR2 FQGNSA. CDR3 coding DNA: TGTGCCAGCAGCGGGGGAGCGGGGTCCTCCTACAATGAGCAGTTCTTC. Translation gives CASSGGAGSSYNEQFF.

In regard to this clone: Other DNA sequences in this sample translate to the same CDR3. V and J are TRBV28 and TRBJ1-5, with 8 positions matching TRBD1. The CDR3 is 13 amino acids. Per germline, CDR1 MDHEN and CDR2 SYDVKM. Trimming at V came to 6 bases and at J to 4 bases, leaving 2 bases not matched to a gene. CDR3 residues: CASSWDRNQPQHF. Written as DNA, the CDR3 is TGTGCCAGCAGCTGGGACAGGAATCAGCCCCAGCATTTT.

The V call is TRBV9, the J call TRBJ2-2; 8 positions agree with TRBD1. This CDR3 is built from 16 residues. Looked up from germline, CDR1 is SGDLS and CDR2 is YYNGEE. Germline trimming cut 0 bases from V and 1 base from J; bases unmatched to any gene: 2. In DNA form, the CDR3 reads TGTGCCAGCAGCGTAGGAGGGACAGGGAACACCGGGGAGCTGTTTTTT. As protein: CASSVGGTGNTGELFF.

Of note for this clone: Other DNA sequences in the same sample also yield this CDR3. The chain joins TRBV5-1 to TRBJ1-5; TRBD1 aligns across 7 bases. The CDR3 contains 13 residues. V was pared by 4 bases and J by 5 bases, with 3 bases of the junction left unmatched. In germline, CDR1 is SGHRS, CDR2 YFSETQ. The CDR3 DNA reads as TGCGCCAGCAGCCTTGACAGGGATCAGCCCCAGCATTTT. Protein: CASSLDRDQPQHF. The full variable domain, with the rest looked up from reference TRBV5-1 and TRBJ1-5, is KAGVTQTPRYLIKTRGQQVTLSCSPISGHRSVSWYQQTPGQGLQFLFEYFSETQRNKGNFPGRFSGRQFSNSRSEMNVSTLELGDSALYLCASSLDRDQPQHFGDGTRLSIL.

The DNA of the CDR3 is TGTGCCAGCAGCTTAGGATGGTCGGGGAGGAACTCCTACAATGAGCAGTTCTTC. Translated: CASSLGWSGRNSYNEQFF. The chain joins TRBV7-2 to TRBJ2-1; TRBD2 might be the D (6 bases). This CDR3 is 18 amino acids long. The germline V gene has CDR1 SGHTA and CDR2 FQGNSA. With 1 base removed from V and 0 bases from J, the gap between germline ends came to 16 bases.

The chain carries TRBV7-9 and TRBJ1-2; perhaps TRBD1 as D (5 bases). This CDR3 is built from 13 residues. With 7 bases removed from V and 4 bases from J, the gap between germline ends came to 13 bases. The germline gives CDR1 SEHNR, CDR2 FQNEAQ (reference sequence). This CDR3 reads CASTMAGGYGYTF. The CDR3 nucleotides read TGTGCCAGCACCATGGCGGGGGGCTATGGCTACACCTTC. Full variable domain (rest looked up from reference TRBV7-9 and TRBJ1-2): DTGVSQNPRHKITKRGQNVTFRCDPISEHNRLYWYRQTLGQGPEFLTYFQNEAQLEKSRLLSDRFSAERPKGSFSTLEIQRTEQGDSAMYLCASTMAGGYGYTFGSGTRLTVV.

This clone came up a few times. The chain joins TRBV18 to TRBJ1-2; D possibly corresponds to TRBD1 (6 bases). The CDR3 sequence is 14 residues long. Germline CDR1 and CDR2: KGHSH and LQKENI. Trimming pared 4 bases from V and 6 bases from J, leaving 15 bases between. This chain's CDR3 is CASSRGGGRDGYTF. Here the CDR3 DNA reads TGTGCCAGCTCACGGGGGGGCGGTCGAGATGGCTACACCTTC.